These 4 T cell receptor beta chains were all obtained from the same sample, sequenced in a study of blood T cell repertoires in COVID-19. Here immunoSEQ multiplex PCR was the method, and the copy in TCRdb shows in-frame clones only, minus some. The sample has fewer than 600,000 clones; 85% to 90% are singletons. Source material: peripheral blood. All receptors derive from a young man with COVID-19, enrolled during active disease.

This rearrangement joins TRBV7-8 to TRBJ1-2; 7 nucleotides align to TRBD1. This CDR3 is built from 17 residues. Germline CDR1 and CDR2: SGHVS and FQNEAQ. V lost 0 bases to trimming and J lost 6 bases; unmatched junction nucleotides: 13. This CDR3 reads CASSLARFVRGRNGYTF. CDR3 sequence (DNA): TGTGCCAGCAGCTTAGCGCGATTTGTCAGGGGGAGAAATGGCTACACCTTC.

This chain links TRBV3-1 (or the pseudogene TRBV3-2) with TRBJ2-7, with TRBD2 identical over 7 bases. CDR1 is LGHDT, CDR2 YNNKEL, per germline (reference sequence). V lost 1 base and J lost 0; bases outside the gene matches: 3. The CDR3 runs 15 residues. CDR3 region: CASSQGPGGSYEQYF. DNA for the CDR3: TGTGCCAGCAGCCAAGGCCCGGGGGGCTCCTACGAGCAGTACTTC.

This sequence joins TRBV19 and TRBJ2-2; tentatively, D is TRBD2 (6 bases). This CDR3 has 14 residues. The V gene's germline CDR1 is LNHDA and CDR2 SQIVND (reference sequence). DNA of the CDR3: TGTGCGTCTTCCGCGGGGCAGAACACCGGGGAGCTGTTTTTT. Amino acids: CASSAGQNTGELFF.

J is TRBJ2-1 and V is TRBV6-5, with D tentatively TRBD1 (6 bases). The V and J ends lost 0 bases and 5 bases respectively, with 11 bases between them. CDR1 is MNHEY and CDR2 is SVGAGI in the germline V gene. CDR3 length: 15 residues. The CDR3 sequence: CASSYSAGVHNEQFF. For the CDR3, the DNA is TGTGCCAGCAGTTACTCTGCAGGGGTCCACAATGAGCAGTTCTTC.